The source of this TCR beta chain is a study of blood T cell repertoires in COVID-19. Looking at the study overall: PBMCs, B-cell-depleted T cells, or T cells were the source of the cDNA or gDNA that made up the material.

TCRdb's copy holds only in-frame clones and misses some; the assay was immunoSEQ multiplex PCR. Of around 260,000 clones in the sample, roughly four fifths were seen once. This CDR3 has 16 amino acids. With 4 bases clipped from V and 0 bases from J, the junction kept 8 bases outside the gene matches. Germline lookup yields CDR1 SGHTA and CDR2 FQGNSA. The sample consisted of peripheral blood. The receptor was derived from a woman between 50 and 59 years old who had recovered from COVID-19. This rearrangement joins TRBV7-2 to TRBJ1-1, with 7 bases matching TRBD1. The CDR3 nucleotides are TGTGCCAGCAGCTCTCTCCCAGGGGGGATGAACACTGAAGCTTTCTTT. Its translation is CASSSLPGGMNTEAFF.